The next 17 T cell receptor beta chains were all read from a single sample in a study of type 1 regulatory T cells. No antigen has been assigned to these receptors. MiXCR, applied by TCRdb to the reads, yields one record per CDR3 protein. The repertoire consists of 20,000 to 25,000 distinct CDR3 sequences, with about half occurring once and the leading ten covering under 5%. Sequencing input: cultured T cells, either the whole culture or a sorted T cell fraction (not recorded which). These receptors all stem from a human donor in good health.

On this clonotype: A read error may explain this, as a much larger clone is one base away. The chain is built from TRBV12-3 or TRBV12-4 and TRBJ1-2; 8 nucleotides match TRBD1. J was trimmed by 8 bases and V by 6 bases; bases with no gene match: 8. This CDR3 has 13 residues. CDR3 sequence (DNA): TGTGCCAGCAGCGGACAGGGAATCAACGGCTACACCTTC. Amino acids: CASSGQGINGYTF.

This clonotype is termed medium-sized. V and J are TRBV12-3 or TRBV12-4 and TRBJ2-5; 8 nucleotides line up with TRBD2. V lost 6 bases, J lost 1 base, and 4 bases stayed unmatched. The CDR3 is made up of 14 amino acids. DNA for the CDR3: TGTGCCAGCAGCCCGGGGGGGCCCCAAGAGACCCAGTACTTC. Encoded protein: CASSPGGPQETQYF.

This clonotype is labeled as medium-sized (0.01 to 0.1%). The chain has TRBV5-4 and TRBJ1-1; the match to TRBD1 covers 8 bases. Germline lookup yields CDR1 SGHNT and CDR2 YYREEE (reference sequence). The CDR3 length is 14 residues. The junction had 9 bases not matched to a gene; V was cut back by 6 bases and J by 5 bases. This chain's CDR3 is CASTLQGGQTEAFF. Written as DNA, the CDR3 is TGTGCCAGCACACTACAGGGGGGGCAGACTGAAGCTTTCTTT.

A few counts support this clonotype. V gene TRBV7-9 combines with J gene TRBJ1-5; D is undetermined. The germline CDR1 and CDR2 sequences are SEHNR and FQNEAQ (reference sequence). V lost 1 base and J 7 bases, leaving 11 bases between the germline ends. This CDR3 comprises 14 residues. The CDR3 DNA is TGTGCCAGCAGCTTAGGGGCGTCAAAACAGCCCCAGCATTTT. It translates to CASSLGASKQPQHF.

A note on this clonotype: A much more abundant neighbour one base away suggests this may be a read error. The rearrangement uses TRBV12-3 or TRBV12-4 and TRBJ2-1; D may be TRBD2 (5 bases). The CDR3 is 15 amino acids. V was cut by 5 bases and J by 2 bases, with 13 bases left in between. CDR3 sequence: CASSLGAAPYNEQFF. The CDR3 DNA reads TGTGCCAGCAGTCTCGGAGCGGCCCCCTACAATGAGCAGTTCTTC.

The J gene is TRBJ1-1, the V gene TRBV12-3 or TRBV12-4, with TRBD1 identical over 9 bases. Germline trimming cut 5 bases from V and 5 bases from J; bases unmatched to any gene: 3. The CDR3 has 13 residues. The chain's CDR3 is CASSTGGTTEAFF. DNA of the CDR3: TGTGCCAGCAGTACAGGGGGCACGACTGAAGCTTTCTTT.

This sequence joins TRBV20-1 and TRBJ1-6; D perhaps matches TRBD1 (5 bases). Germline V gene lookup returns CDR1 DFQATT and CDR2 SNEGSKA (reference sequence). The CDR3 runs 15 residues. Trimming took 1 base from V and 5 from J, leaving 12 bases between them. The CDR3 loop is CSARVSGRNNSPLHF. The CDR3 bases are TGCAGTGCTAGAGTATCGGGACGTAATAATTCACCCCTCCACTTT.

This clonotype was seen a handful of times. The V and J genes are TRBV2 and TRBJ1-2; 7 bases line up with TRBD1. The V and J ends lost 10 bases and 2 bases, in that order; junction bases with no gene match: 4. There are 12 residues in the CDR3. Germline loops: CDR1 SNHLY, CDR2 FYNNEI. The CDR3 bases are TGTGCCACCTCACAGGGGAACTATGGCTACACCTTC. As protein: CATSQGNYGYTF. The variable domain in full, completed from reference TRBV2 and TRBJ1-2, reads EPEVTQTPSHQVTQMGQEVILRCVPISNHLYFYWYRQILGQKVEFLVSFYNNEISEKSEIFDDQFSVERPDGSNFTLKIRSTKLEDSAMYFCATSQGNYGYTFGSGTRLTVV.

This chain uses TRBV2 with TRBJ1-1; TRBD1 matches at 12 bases. CDR1 and CDR2 (germline): SNHLY, FYNNEI. Trimming at V came to 6 bases and at J to 9 bases, leaving 8 bases not matched to a gene. CDR3 length: 14 residues. As DNA, the CDR3 is TGTGCCAGCAGGGGGGACAGGGGGCTGCATCAAGCTTTCTTT. It specifies CASRGDRGLHQAFF.

The chain recombines TRBV18 with TRBJ1-2, with D maybe TRBD1 (5 bases). V was shortened by 2 bases and J by 8 bases, with 21 bases between the two germline ends. This CDR3 spans 16 amino acids. Germline loops: CDR1 KGHSH, CDR2 LQKENI. CDR3 DNA sequence: TGTGCCAGCTCACCATTGATGGCAGACTCCGGGGGAGGCTACACCTTC. The encoded protein is CASSPLMADSGGGYTF.

This clonotype has a handful of counts. The chain uses TRBV19 and TRBJ1-5; D ambiguous. Germline V gene lookup returns CDR1 LNHDA and CDR2 SQIVND (reference sequence). Trimming stripped 3 bases from V and 4 bases from J, with 13 bases between. The CDR3 has 15 amino acids. The CDR3 nucleotides are TGTGCCAGTAGTATGGACCAGGTCACTAATCAGCCCCAGCATTTT. Residues: CASSMDQVTNQPQHF.

This sequence joins TRBV20-1 and TRBJ2-2; D remains ambiguous. From germline, CDR1 is DFQATT and CDR2 SNEGSKA (reference sequence). The length of the CDR3 is 14 residues. V lost 6 bases and J 1 base, leaving 12 bases between the germline ends. CDR3 nucleotide sequence: TGCAGTGCCAGACGGTGGGGGAACACCGGGGAGCTGTTTTTT. Residues: CSARRWGNTGELFF.

The chain employs TRBV7-2 and TRBJ1-4; 9 positions match TRBD1. The length of the CDR3 is 14 residues. Germline V lookup: CDR1 SGHTA, CDR2 FQGNSA. With 5 bases clipped from V and 5 bases from J, the junction kept 3 bases outside the gene matches. The CDR3 nucleotides are TGTGCCAGCAGCCGGGACAGGGAAAATGAAAAACTGTTTTTT. Its translation: CASSRDRENEKLFF.

J is TRBJ2-5 and V is TRBV5-1; either TRBD1 or TRBD2 may fit D (5 bases each). Trimming took off 4 bases at V and 1 base at J, with 14 bases between the two ends. The length of the CDR3 is 15 residues. Per germline, CDR1 SGHRS and CDR2 YFSETQ. CDR3 nucleotides: TGCGCCAGCAGCCCGCAGAGAGGGACCCAAGAGACCCAGTACTTC. As protein: CASSPQRGTQETQYF.

Of note for this clonotype: This may arise from a read error, as a much more abundant clone is one base away. This sequence joins TRBV6-1 and TRBJ2-7; D possibly corresponds to TRBD2 (6 bases). Germline V lookup: CDR1 MNHNS, CDR2 SASEGT. V was cut by 8 bases and J by 4 bases, with 21 bases left in between. The CDR3 totals 15 residues. Here the CDR3 reads CASELRGIGDYEQYF. The CDR3 DNA reads TGTGCCAGCGAGCTTCGGGGGATAGGGGATTACGAGCAGTACTTC.

The chain is built from TRBV10-3 and TRBJ2-7; TRBD2 agrees at 16 bases. Germline values: CDR1 ENHRY, CDR2 SYGVKD. J lost 5 bases, V lost 2 bases, and 12 bases had no gene match. There are 19 residues in the CDR3. The CDR3 DNA is TGTGCCATCAGTGAGAAAGGGACTAGCGGGGGGGCGAAAAGAAACGAGCAGTACTTC. It specifies CAISEKGTSGGAKRNEQYF.

CDR3 DNA sequence: TGTGCCAGCAGTTTATGGGGGCCCTTTGAAGCTTTCTTT. Amino acid sequence: CASSLWGPFEAFF. The chain has TRBV27 and TRBJ1-1; tentatively, D is TRBD1 (6 bases). This CDR3 comprises 13 residues. Trimming left V 1 base short and J 7 bases short, with 10 bases between. In germline, CDR1 is MNHEY, CDR2 SMNVEV (reference sequence).